This is a list of T cell receptor beta chains from one sample in a study of shared clonotypes between healthy human individuals. TCRdb's table, derived via immunoSEQ multiplex PCR, lists solely in-frame clones and lacks some. The repertoire holds about 2 million clones, with 85% to 95% as singletons. Sequences were obtained from naive CD4+ T cells sorted from blood. Receptors were obtained from a young man in good health. The conserved cysteine and the conserved F or W are not part of the CDR3 here. The order of the fields is CDR3 protein, J gene, V gene.

CDR3 protein: ASSLDARRTEAF; J gene: TRBJ1-1; V gene: TRBV5-4
CDR3 protein: ASSTGDRTSPLH; J gene: TRBJ1-6; V gene: TRBV5-1
CDR3 protein: ASSWGLAGGPEY; J gene: TRBJ2-7; V gene: TRBV7-2
CDR3 protein: ASSVDLGLSGNTIY; J gene: TRBJ1-3; V gene: TRBV9
CDR3 protein: ASSLVGGNYGYT; J gene: TRBJ1-2; V gene: TRBV5-1
CDR3 protein: ASSETVAPPYYEQY; J gene: TRBJ2-7; V gene: TRBV6-1
CDR3 protein: ASSDLRRGTFTDTQY; J gene: TRBJ2-3; V gene: TRBV6-1
CDR3 protein: ASSRQVGEFSYT; J gene: TRBJ1-2; V gene: TRBV19
CDR3 protein: ASRPAGRASSGNTIY; J gene: TRBJ1-3; V gene: TRBV7-2
CDR3 protein: AINDRGGGELF; J gene: TRBJ2-2; V gene: TRBV10-3
CDR3 protein: ASSENRGQEQY; J gene: TRBJ2-7; V gene: TRBV6-1
CDR3 protein: ASSLDGGRKETQY; J gene: TRBJ2-5; V gene: TRBV7-8
CDR3 protein: ASLDGGLGYT; J gene: TRBJ1-2; V gene: TRBV19
CDR3 protein: ASSPYSNQPQH; J gene: TRBJ1-5; V gene: TRBV18
CDR3 protein: ASSPMTGPDEQY; J gene: TRBJ2-7; V gene: TRBV27
CDR3 protein: ASSQDHSLGWGYT; J gene: TRBJ1-2; V gene: TRBV4-1
CDR3 protein: ASSQDRDQPQH; J gene: TRBJ1-5; V gene: TRBV18
CDR3 protein: ASSLRTGVVTGELF; J gene: TRBJ2-2; V gene: TRBV5-8
CDR3 protein: ASSLGGRLNTEAF; J gene: TRBJ1-1; V gene: TRBV5-6
CDR3 protein: ASSLGLAGAIEQF; J gene: TRBJ2-1; V gene: TRBV9
CDR3 protein: ASSYTRAGANGYT; J gene: TRBJ1-2; V gene: TRBV6-5
CDR3 protein: ASSIGTANEQF; J gene: TRBJ2-1; V gene: TRBV7-9
CDR3 protein: ASRALAGDPGTDTQY; J gene: TRBJ2-3; V gene: TRBV2
CDR3 protein: ASSLDTKGGIGTIY; J gene: TRBJ1-3; V gene: TRBV5-6
CDR3 protein: ASRRGGGETQY; J gene: TRBJ2-5; V gene: TRBV2
CDR3 protein: ASSQKGLDYEQY; J gene: TRBJ2-7; V gene: TRBV5-4
CDR3 protein: ASSTQGELSSDTQY; J gene: TRBJ2-3; V gene: TRBV28
CDR3 protein: AWAFPGQGTGGGYT; J gene: TRBJ1-2; V gene: TRBV30
CDR3 protein: ASSKGTSGSSETQY; J gene: TRBJ2-5; V gene: TRBV7-2
CDR3 protein: ASSLSGTSNEQF; J gene: TRBJ2-1; V gene: TRBV7-8
CDR3 protein: AITQQLPGAVNEQF; J gene: TRBJ2-1; V gene: TRBV10-3
CDR3 protein: ASSQETGEPVEAF; J gene: TRBJ1-1; V gene: TRBV4-1
CDR3 protein: ARPNTREQPSEGANVLT; J gene: TRBJ2-6; V gene: TRBV19
CDR3 protein: ASSYDGRTYEQY; J gene: TRBJ2-7; V gene: TRBV6-5
CDR3 protein: ASSYKQGTSGNTIY; J gene: TRBJ1-3; V gene: TRBV6-5
CDR3 protein: ASSLGPGSYEQY; J gene: TRBJ2-7; V gene: TRBV5-4
CDR3 protein: ASSEASWGQAYYEQY; J gene: TRBJ2-7; V gene: TRBV6-1
CDR3 protein: ASSLAELAGPQETQY; J gene: TRBJ2-5; V gene: TRBV5-1
CDR3 protein: ASSPRRDNEKLF; J gene: TRBJ1-4; V gene: TRBV9
CDR3 protein: AWTVGLAGTDTQY; J gene: TRBJ2-3; V gene: TRBV30
CDR3 protein: ASSAGTGYPGYT; J gene: TRBJ1-2; V gene: TRBV5-4
CDR3 protein: ASSVREGASETQY; J gene: TRBJ2-5; V gene: TRBV9
CDR3 protein: ASSLGPTDTEAF; J gene: TRBJ1-1; V gene: TRBV5-4
CDR3 protein: ASSSRDRGYYGYT; J gene: TRBJ1-2; V gene: TRBV5-4
CDR3 protein: ASSQGARPFYGYT; J gene: TRBJ1-2; V gene: TRBV6-5
CDR3 protein: ASSRDGGTGELF; J gene: TRBJ2-2; V gene: TRBV5-6
CDR3 protein: ASSYGTGGWRAF; J gene: TRBJ1-1; V gene: TRBV6-6
CDR3 protein: ASSQGTDQVSFNTEAF; J gene: TRBJ1-1; V gene: TRBV4-1
CDR3 protein: ASSPRQGSTDEQF; J gene: TRBJ2-1; V gene: TRBV18
CDR3 protein: ASSLSPVTGELF; J gene: TRBJ2-2; V gene: TRBV5-1